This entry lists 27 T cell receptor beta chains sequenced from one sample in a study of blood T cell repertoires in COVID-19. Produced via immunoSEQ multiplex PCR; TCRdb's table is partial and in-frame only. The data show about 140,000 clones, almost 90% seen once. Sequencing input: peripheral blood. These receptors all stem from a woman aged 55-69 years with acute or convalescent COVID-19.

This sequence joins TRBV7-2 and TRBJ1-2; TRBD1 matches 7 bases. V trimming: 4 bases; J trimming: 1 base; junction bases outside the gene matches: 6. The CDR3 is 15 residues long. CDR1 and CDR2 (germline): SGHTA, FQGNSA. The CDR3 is CASSYQTGINYGYTF. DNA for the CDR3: TGTGCCAGCAGCTACCAGACAGGGATTAACTATGGCTACACCTTC. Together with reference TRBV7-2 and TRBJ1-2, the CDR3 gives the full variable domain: GAGVSQSPSNKVTEKGKDVELRCDPISGHTALYWYRQSLGQGLEFLIYFQGNSAPDKSGLPSDRFSAERTGGSVSTLTIQRTQQEDSAVYLCASSYQTGINYGYTFGSGTRLTVV.

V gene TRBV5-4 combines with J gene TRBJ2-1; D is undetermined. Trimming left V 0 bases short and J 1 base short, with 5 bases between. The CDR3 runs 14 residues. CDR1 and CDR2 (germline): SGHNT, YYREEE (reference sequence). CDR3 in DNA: TGTGCCAGCAGCTTGGGAGGTTCCTACAATGAGCAGTTCTTC. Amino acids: CASSLGGSYNEQFF.

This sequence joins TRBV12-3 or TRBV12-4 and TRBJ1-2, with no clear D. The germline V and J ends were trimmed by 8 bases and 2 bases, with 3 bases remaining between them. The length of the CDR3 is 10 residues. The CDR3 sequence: CASSNYGYTF. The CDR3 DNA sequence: TGTGCCAGCTCAAACTATGGCTACACCTTC.

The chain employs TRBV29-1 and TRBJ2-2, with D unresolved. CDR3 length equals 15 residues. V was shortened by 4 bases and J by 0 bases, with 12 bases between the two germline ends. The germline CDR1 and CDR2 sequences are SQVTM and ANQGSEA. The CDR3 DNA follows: TGCAGCGTTGTCCCTGGTCAGACGAACACCGGGGAGCTGTTTTTT. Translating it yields CSVVPGQTNTGELFF.

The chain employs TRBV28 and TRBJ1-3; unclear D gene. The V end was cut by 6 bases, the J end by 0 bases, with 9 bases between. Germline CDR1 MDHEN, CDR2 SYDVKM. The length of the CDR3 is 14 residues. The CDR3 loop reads CASSRLGSGNTIYF. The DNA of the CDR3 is TGTGCCAGCAGCAGACTAGGCTCTGGAAACACCATATATTTT.

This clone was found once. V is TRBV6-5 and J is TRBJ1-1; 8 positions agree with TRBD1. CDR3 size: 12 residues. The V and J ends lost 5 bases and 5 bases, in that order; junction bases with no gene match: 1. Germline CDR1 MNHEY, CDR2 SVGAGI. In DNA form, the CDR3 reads TGTGCCAGCAGTCGGACAGGGACTGAAGCTTTCTTT. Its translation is CASSRTGTEAFF.

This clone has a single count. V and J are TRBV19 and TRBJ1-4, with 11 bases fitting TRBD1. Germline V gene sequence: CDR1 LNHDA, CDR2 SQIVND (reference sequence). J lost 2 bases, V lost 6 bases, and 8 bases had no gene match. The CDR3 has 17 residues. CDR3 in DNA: TGTGCCAGTAGGCCCGGGACAGGGGGTGCGACTAATGAAAAACTGTTTTTT. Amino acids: CASRPGTGGATNEKLFF.

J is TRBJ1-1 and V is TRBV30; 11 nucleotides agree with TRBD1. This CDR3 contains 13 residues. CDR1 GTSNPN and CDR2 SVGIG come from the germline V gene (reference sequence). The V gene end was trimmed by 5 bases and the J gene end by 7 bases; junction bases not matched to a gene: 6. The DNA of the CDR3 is TGTGCCTGGGCCTTGGGACAGGGGGGTGAAGCTTTCTTT. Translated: CAWALGQGGEAFF.

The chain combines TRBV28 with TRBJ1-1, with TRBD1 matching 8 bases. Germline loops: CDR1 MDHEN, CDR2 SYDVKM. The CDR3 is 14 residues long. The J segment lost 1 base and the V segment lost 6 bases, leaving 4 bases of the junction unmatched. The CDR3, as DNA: TGTGCCAGCAGGATGACAGGGGCGAACACTGAAGCTTTCTTT. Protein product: CASRMTGANTEAFF.

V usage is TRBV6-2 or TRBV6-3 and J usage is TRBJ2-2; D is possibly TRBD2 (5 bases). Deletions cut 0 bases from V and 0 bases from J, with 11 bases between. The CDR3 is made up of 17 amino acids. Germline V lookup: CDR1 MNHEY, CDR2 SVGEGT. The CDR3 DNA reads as TGTGCCAGCAGTTACTCTCCGGGGTCGGCGAACACCGGGGAGCTGTTTTTT. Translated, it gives CASSYSPGSANTGELFF.

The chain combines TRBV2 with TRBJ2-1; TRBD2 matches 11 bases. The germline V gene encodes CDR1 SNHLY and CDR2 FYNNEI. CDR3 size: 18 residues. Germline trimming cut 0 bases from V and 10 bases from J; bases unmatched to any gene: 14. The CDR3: CASSEASGGASRLGEQFF. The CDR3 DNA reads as TGTGCCAGCAGTGAAGCTAGCGGGGGGGCCTCACGACTGGGCGAGCAGTTCTTC.

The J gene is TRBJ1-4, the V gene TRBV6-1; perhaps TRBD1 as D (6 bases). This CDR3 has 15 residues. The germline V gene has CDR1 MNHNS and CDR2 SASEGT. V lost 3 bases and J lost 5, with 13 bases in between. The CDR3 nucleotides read TGTGCCAGCAGTGACAAGGGGAGGGGGAATGAAAAACTGTTTTTT. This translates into CASSDKGRGNEKLFF.

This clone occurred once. In DNA, the CDR3 is TGCGCCAGCAGCAGCCTCGGGACAGGAGACAATGAGCAGTTCTTC. Residues: CASSSLGTGDNEQFF. The genes are TRBV5-1 and TRBJ2-1; 8 bases fit TRBD1. Germline CDR1 SGHRS, CDR2 YFSETQ. The CDR3 loop spans 15 amino acids. The ends lost 4 bases at V and 5 bases at J; junction bases unmatched: 8.

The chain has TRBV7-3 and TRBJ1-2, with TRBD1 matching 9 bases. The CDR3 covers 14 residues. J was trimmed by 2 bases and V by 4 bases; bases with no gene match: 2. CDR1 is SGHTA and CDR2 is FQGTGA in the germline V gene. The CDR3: CASSSGQGNYGYTF. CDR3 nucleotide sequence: TGTGCCAGCAGCTCGGGACAGGGAAACTATGGCTACACCTTC.

As DNA, the CDR3 is TGTGCCAGCAGCCCTACGCCATTCCGGGTGCCATACGAGCAGTACTTC. Translating it yields CASSPTPFRVPYEQYF. The genes are TRBV5-4 and TRBJ2-7, with D uncertain. V was clipped by 4 bases and J by 4 bases, with 21 bases between them. In germline, CDR1 is SGHNT, CDR2 YYREEE (reference sequence). The length of the CDR3 is 16 residues.

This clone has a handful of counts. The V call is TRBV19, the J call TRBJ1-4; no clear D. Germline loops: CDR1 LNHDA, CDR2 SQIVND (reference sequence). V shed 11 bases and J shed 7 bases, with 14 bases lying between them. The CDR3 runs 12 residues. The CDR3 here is CASQGGGEKLFF. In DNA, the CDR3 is TGTGCCTCTCAAGGCGGAGGTGAAAAACTGTTTTTT.

The CDR3 nucleotides are TGTGCCTGGAGTACAGGGCCCGGCTACACCTTC. This codes for CAWSTGPGYTF. The genes are TRBV30 and TRBJ1-2; D possibly corresponds to TRBD1 (6 bases). CDR1 and CDR2 from the germline V gene are GTSNPN and SVGIG (reference sequence). Trimming pared 2 bases from V and 8 bases from J, leaving 9 bases between. The CDR3 runs 11 residues.

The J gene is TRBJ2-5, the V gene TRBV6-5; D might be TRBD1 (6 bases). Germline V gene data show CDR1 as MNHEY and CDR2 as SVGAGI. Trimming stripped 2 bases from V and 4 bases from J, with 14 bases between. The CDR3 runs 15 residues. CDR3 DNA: TGTGCCAGCAGTTACCAGGGTCAGGGGCCAGAGACCCAGTACTTC. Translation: CASSYQGQGPETQYF.

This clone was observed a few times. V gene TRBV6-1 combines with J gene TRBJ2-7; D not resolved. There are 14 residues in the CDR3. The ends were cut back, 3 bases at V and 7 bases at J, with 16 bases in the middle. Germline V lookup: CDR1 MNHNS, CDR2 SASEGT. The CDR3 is CASSEGRSVPEQYF. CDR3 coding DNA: TGTGCCAGCAGTGAGGGCAGGTCGGTACCAGAGCAGTACTTC.

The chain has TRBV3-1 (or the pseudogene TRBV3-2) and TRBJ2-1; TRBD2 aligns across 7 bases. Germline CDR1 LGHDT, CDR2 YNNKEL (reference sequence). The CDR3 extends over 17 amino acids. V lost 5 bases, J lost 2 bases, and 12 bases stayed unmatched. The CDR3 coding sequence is TGTGCCAGCAGCGCCAGTGCGGGGGAGGGGCCCTACAATGAGCAGTTCTTC. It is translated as CASSASAGEGPYNEQFF.

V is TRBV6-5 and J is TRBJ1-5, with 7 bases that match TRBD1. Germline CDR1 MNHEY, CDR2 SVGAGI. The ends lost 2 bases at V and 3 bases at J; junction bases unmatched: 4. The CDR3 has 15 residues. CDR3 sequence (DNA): TGTGCCAGCAGTTACCTGGACAGGATCAATCAGCCCCAGCATTTT. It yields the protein CASSYLDRINQPQHF.

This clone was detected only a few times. DNA of the CDR3: TGTGCCTGGAGTGTACGGTCGGGGGGCCTCTATGGCTACACCTTC. Translating gives CAWSVRSGGLYGYTF. This rearrangement joins TRBV30 to TRBJ1-2; maybe TRBD1 (6 bases). V was clipped by 0 bases and J by 4 bases, with 15 bases between them. CDR1 is GTSNPN and CDR2 is SVGIG in the germline V gene (reference sequence). This CDR3 comprises 15 residues. Full variable domain (rest looked up from reference TRBV30 and TRBJ1-2): SQTIHQWPATLVQPVGSPLSLECTVEGTSNPNLYWYRQAAGRGLQLLFYSVGIGQISSEVPQNLSASRPQDRQFILSSKKLLLSDSGFYLCAWSVRSGGLYGYTFGSGTRLTVV.

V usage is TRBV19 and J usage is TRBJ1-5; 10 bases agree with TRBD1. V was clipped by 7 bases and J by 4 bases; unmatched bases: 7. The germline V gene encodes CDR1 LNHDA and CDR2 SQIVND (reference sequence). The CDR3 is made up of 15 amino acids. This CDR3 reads CASTPGQGRNQPQHF. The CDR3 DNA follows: TGTGCCAGTACCCCGGGACAGGGGCGGAATCAGCCCCAGCATTTT. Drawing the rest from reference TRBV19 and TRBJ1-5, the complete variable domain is DGGITQSPKYLFRKEGQNVTLSCEQNLNHDAMYWYRQDPGQGLRLIYYSQIVNDFQKGDIAEGYSVSREKKESFPLTVTSAQKNPTAFYLCASTPGQGRNQPQHFGDGTRLSIL.

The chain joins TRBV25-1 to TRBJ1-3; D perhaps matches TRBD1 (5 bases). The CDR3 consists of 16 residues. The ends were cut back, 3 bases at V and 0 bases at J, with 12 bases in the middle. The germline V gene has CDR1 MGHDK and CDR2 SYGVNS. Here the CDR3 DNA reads TGTGCCAGCAGTGAGCCGGGACTCTTCTCTGGAAACACCATATATTTT. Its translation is CASSEPGLFSGNTIYF.

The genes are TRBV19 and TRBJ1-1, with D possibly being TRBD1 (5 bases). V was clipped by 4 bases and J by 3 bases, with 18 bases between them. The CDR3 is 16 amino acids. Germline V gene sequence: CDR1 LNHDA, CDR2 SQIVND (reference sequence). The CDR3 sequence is CASSTYLTDIYTEAFF. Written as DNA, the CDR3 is TGTGCCAGTAGTACTTACTTGACAGACATATACACTGAAGCTTTCTTT.

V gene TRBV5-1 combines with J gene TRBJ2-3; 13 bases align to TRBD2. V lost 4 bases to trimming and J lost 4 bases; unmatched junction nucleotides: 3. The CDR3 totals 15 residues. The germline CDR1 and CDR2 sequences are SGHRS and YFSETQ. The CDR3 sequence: CASSPLAGGADTQYF. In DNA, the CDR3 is TGCGCCAGCAGCCCACTAGCGGGGGGGGCAGATACGCAGTATTTT.

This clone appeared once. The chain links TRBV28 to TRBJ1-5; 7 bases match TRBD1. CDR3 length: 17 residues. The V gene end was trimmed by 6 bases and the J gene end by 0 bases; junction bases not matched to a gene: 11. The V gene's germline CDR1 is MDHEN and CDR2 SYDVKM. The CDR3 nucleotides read TGTGCCAGCAGCCCCCCTAGACAGGGTCCTAGCAATCAGCCCCAGCATTTT. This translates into CASSPPRQGPSNQPQHF.